This TCR beta chain appears in the sequencing data of a study of T-cell reconstitution after alpha-beta-depleted transplantation in children. Unique molecular identifiers featured in how the TCRbeta library was prepared. TCRdb processed the PCR reads anew with MiXCR; each CDR3 protein has one entry. The repertoire has 580,000 or so distinct CDR3 sequences, more than 20% of them found once; the top ten carry 12% to 15%. Notes on this clonotype: Its target is not known.

Overall study results and limits: Day-60 TCRbeta diversity that was high in some patients was derived from surviving recipient T cells and thymic progenitors.

Per the germline V gene, CDR1 is ENHRY and CDR2 is SYGVKD. Trimming took off 8 bases at V and 4 bases at J, with 9 bases between the two ends. This CDR3 region has 11 residues. Sequenced here: PBMCs, mostly from graft donor cells, sampled 360 days after TCRalphabeta/CD19-depleted stem cell transplant. The rearrangement links TRBV10-3 to TRBJ2-7; unclear D gene. The TCR originated in a boy in the first two years of life who had a stem cell transplant for acute myeloid leukemia, so the T cells may come from the graft donor. For the CDR3, the DNA is TGTGCCATCGCAAAGGGTTACGAGCAGTACTTC. Its protein is CAIAKGYEQYF.